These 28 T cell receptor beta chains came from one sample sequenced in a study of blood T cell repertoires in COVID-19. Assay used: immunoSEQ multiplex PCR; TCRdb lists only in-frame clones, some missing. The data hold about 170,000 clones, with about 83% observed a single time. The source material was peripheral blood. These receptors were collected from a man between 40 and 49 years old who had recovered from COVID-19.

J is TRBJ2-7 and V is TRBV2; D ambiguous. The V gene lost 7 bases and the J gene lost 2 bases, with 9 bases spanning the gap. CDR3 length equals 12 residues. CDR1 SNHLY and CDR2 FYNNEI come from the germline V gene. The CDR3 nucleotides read TGTGCCAGCATGCCCAGAACCTACGAGCAGTACTTC. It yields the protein CASMPRTYEQYF.

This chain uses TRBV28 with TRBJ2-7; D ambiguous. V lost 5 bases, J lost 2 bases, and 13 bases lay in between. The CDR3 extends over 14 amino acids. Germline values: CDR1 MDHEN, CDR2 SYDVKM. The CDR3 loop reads CASSPTPPAYEQYF. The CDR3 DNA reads TGTGCCAGCAGTCCGACACCTCCCGCCTACGAGCAGTACTTC.

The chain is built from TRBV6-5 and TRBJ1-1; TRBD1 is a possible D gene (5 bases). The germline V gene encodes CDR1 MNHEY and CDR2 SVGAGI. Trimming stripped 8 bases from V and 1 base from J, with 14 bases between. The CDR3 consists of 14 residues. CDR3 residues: CASALIRGNTEAFF. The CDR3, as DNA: TGTGCCAGCGCCCTCATAAGGGGGAACACTGAAGCTTTCTTT.

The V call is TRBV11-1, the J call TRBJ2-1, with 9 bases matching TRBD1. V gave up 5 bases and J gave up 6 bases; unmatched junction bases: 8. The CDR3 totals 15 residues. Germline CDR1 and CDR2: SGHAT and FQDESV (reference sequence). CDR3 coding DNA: TGTGCCAGCAGCCCCCGGGACAGGGTAATCAATGAGCAGTTCTTC. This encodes CASSPRDRVINEQFF.

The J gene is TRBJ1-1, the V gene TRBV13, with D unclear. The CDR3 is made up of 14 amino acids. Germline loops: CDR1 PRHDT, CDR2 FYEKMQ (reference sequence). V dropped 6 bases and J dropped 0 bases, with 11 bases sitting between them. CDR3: CASRLSSMNTEAFF. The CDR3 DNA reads TGTGCCAGCAGACTAAGCAGTATGAACACTGAAGCTTTCTTT.

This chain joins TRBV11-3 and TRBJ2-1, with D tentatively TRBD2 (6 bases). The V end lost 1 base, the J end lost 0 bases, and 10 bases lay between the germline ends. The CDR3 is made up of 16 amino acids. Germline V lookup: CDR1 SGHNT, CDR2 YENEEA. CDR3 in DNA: TGTGCCAGCAGCTTAGCATCCGGGAGCTCCTACAATGAGCAGTTCTTC. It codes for CASSLASGSSYNEQFF.

In nucleotides, the CDR3 is TGCAGCGTGGTACTAGCGGGAGGGCCCGGCGAGCAGTACTTC. Translated: CSVVLAGGPGEQYF. The rearrangement uses TRBV29-1 and TRBJ2-7, with TRBD2 matching 13 bases. The V gene end was trimmed by 6 bases and the J gene end by 6 bases; junction bases not matched to a gene: 8. The CDR3 covers 14 residues. From germline, CDR1 is SQVTM and CDR2 ANQGSEA.

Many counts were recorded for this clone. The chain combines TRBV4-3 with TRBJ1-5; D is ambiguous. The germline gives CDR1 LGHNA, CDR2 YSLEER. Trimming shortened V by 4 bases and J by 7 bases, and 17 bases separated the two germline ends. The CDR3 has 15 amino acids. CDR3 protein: CASSPTRGMGQPQHF. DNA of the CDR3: TGCGCCAGCAGCCCCACCCGAGGGATGGGCCAGCCCCAGCATTTT.

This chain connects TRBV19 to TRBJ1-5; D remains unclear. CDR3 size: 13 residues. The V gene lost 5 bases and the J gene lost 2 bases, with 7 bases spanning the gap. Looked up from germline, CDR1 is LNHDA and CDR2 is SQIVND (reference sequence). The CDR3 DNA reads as TGTGCCAGTAGTCCGACACGCAATCAGCCCCAGCATTTT. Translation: CASSPTRNQPQHF. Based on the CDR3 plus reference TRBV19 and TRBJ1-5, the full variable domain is DGGITQSPKYLFRKEGQNVTLSCEQNLNHDAMYWYRQDPGQGLRLIYYSQIVNDFQKGDIAEGYSVSREKKESFPLTVTSAQKNPTAFYLCASSPTRNQPQHFGDGTRLSIL.

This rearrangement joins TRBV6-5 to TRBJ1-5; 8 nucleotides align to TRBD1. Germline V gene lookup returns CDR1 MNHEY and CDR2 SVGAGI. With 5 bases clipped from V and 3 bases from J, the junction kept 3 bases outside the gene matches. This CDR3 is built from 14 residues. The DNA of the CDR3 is TGTGCCAGCAGTCGGACAGGGCCCAATCAGCCCCAGCATTTT. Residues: CASSRTGPNQPQHF.

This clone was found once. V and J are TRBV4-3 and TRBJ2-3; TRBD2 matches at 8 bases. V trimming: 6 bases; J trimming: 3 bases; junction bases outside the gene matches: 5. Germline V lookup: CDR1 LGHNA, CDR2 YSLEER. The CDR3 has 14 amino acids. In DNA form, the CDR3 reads TGCGCCAGCAGGGTAGCGGGGCTGACAGATACGCAGTATTTT. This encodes CASRVAGLTDTQYF.

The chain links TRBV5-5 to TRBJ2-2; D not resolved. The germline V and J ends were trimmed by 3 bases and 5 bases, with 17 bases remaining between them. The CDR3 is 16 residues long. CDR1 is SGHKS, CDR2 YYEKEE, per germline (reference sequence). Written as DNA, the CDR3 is TGTGCCAGCAGCTCCCAAAGCGTACTGCGAACCGGGGAGCTGTTTTTT. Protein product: CASSSQSVLRTGELFF.

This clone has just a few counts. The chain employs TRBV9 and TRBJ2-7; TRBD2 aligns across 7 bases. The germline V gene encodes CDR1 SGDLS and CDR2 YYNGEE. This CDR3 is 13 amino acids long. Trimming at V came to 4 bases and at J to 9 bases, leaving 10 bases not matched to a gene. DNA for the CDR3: TGTGCCAGCAGCCCCGAAGGACTAGTCTCGCAGTACTTC. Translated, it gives CASSPEGLVSQYF.

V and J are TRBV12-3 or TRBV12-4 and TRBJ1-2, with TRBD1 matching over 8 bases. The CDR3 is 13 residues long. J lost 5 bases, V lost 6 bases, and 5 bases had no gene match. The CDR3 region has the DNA TGTGCCAGCAGACTAGGACAGGGATATGGCTACACCTTC. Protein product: CASRLGQGYGYTF.

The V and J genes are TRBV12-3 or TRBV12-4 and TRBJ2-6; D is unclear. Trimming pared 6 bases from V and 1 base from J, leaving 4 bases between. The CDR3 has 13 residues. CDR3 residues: CASSLSGANVLTF. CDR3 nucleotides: TGTGCCAGCAGCCTATCTGGGGCCAACGTCCTGACTTTC.

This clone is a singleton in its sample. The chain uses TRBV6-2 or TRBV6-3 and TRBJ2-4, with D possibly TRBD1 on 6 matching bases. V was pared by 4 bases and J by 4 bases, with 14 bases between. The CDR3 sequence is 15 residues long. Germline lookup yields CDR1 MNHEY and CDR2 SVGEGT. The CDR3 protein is CASSLLQGLKNIQYF. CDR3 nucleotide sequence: TGTGCCAGCAGTTTACTACAGGGCCTAAAAAACATTCAGTACTTC.

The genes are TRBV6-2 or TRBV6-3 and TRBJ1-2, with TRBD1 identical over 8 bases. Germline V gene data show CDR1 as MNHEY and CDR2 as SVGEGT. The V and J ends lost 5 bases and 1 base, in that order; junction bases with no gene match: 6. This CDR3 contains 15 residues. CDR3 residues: CASSLGTGFNYGYTF. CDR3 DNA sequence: TGTGCCAGCAGTCTGGGGACAGGATTTAACTATGGCTACACCTTC.

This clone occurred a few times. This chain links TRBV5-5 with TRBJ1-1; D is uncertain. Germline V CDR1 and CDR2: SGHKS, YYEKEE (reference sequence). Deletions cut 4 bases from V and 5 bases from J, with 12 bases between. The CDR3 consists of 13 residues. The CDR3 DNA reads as TGTGCCAGCAGCCCCGGGGATGGTACTGAAGCTTTCTTT. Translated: CASSPGDGTEAFF. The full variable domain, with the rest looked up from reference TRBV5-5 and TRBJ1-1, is DAGVTQSPTHLIKTRGQQVTLRCSPISGHKSVSWYQQVLGQGPQFIFQYYEKEERGRGNFPDRFSARQFPNYSSELNVNALLLGDSALYLCASSPGDGTEAFFGQGTRLTVV.

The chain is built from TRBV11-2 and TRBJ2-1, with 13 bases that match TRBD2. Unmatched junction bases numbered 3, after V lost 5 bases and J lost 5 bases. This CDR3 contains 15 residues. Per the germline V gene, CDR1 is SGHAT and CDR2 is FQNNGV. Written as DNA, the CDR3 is TGTGCCAGCAGCCCCGGACTAGCGGGGGACAATGAGCAGTTCTTC. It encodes CASSPGLAGDNEQFF.

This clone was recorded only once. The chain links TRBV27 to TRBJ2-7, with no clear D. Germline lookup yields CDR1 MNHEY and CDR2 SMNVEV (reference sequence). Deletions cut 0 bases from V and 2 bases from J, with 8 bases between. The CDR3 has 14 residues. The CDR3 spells CASSLSGHTYEQYF. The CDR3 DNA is TGTGCCAGCAGTTTATCGGGCCACACCTACGAGCAGTACTTC.

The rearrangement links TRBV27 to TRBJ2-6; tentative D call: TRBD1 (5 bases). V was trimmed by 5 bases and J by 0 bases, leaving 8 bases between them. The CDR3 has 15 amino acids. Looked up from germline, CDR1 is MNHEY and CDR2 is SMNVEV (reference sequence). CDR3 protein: CASSTGASGANVLTF. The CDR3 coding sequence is TGTGCCAGCAGTACAGGAGCCTCTGGGGCCAACGTCCTGACTTTC.

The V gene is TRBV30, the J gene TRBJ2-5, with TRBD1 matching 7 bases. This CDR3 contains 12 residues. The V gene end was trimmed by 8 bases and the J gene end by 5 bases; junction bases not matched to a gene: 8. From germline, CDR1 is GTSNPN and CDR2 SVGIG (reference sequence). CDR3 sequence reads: CATLGQFETQYF. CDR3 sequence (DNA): TGTGCCACTCTGGGACAGTTCGAGACCCAGTACTTC.

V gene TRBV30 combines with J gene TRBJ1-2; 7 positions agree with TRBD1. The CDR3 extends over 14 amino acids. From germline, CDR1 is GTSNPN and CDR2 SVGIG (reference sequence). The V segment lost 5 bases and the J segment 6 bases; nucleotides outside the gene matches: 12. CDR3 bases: TGTGCCTGGGACCGACAGGGAACAAGGAATGGCTACACCTTC. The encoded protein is CAWDRQGTRNGYTF.

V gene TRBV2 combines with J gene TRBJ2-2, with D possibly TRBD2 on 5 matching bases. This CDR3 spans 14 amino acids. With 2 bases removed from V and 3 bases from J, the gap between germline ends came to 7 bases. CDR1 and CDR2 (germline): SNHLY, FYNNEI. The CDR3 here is CASSEMGDTGELFF. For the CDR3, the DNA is TGTGCCAGCAGTGAAATGGGAGACACCGGGGAGCTGTTTTTT.

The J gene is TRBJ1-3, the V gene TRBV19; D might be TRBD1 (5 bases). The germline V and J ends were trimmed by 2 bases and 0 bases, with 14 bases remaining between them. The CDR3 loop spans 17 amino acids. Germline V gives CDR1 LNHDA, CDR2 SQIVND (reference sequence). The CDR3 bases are TGTGCCAGTAGTATATCATACAGGCAGCTCTCTGGAAACACCATATATTTT. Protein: CASSISYRQLSGNTIYF. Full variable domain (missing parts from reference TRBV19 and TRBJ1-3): DGGITQSPKYLFRKEGQNVTLSCEQNLNHDAMYWYRQDPGQGLRLIYYSQIVNDFQKGDIAEGYSVSREKKESFPLTVTSAQKNPTAFYLCASSISYRQLSGNTIYFGEGSWLTVV.

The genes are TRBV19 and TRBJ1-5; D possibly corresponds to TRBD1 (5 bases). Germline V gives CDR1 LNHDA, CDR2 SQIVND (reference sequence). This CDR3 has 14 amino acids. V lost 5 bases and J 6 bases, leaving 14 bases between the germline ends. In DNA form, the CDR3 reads TGTGCCAGTAGTCCCGGGGGGGGTCCTCAGCCCCAGCATTTT. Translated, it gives CASSPGGGPQPQHF.

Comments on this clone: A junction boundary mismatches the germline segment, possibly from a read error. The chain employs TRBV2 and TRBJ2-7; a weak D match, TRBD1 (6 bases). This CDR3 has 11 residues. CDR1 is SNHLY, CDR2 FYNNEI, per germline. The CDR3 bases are TGCACGACAGGTCCCTCCTACGAGCAGTACTTC. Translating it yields CTTGPSYEQYF.

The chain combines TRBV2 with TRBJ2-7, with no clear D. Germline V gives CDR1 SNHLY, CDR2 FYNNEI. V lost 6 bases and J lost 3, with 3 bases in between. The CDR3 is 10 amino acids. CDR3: CASSGYEQYF. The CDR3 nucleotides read TGTGCCAGCAGCGGCTACGAGCAGTACTTC.